These 3 T cell receptor beta chains were all obtained from the same sample, sequenced in a study of blood T cell repertoires in COVID-19. Assay: immunoSEQ multiplex PCR; the TCRdb copy retains only in-frame clones and omits some. Counted here are around 200,000 clones, about 87% occurring once; the ten biggest clones make up 3.7%. Specimen: peripheral blood. Source of these receptors: a man aged 18 to 30 with active or convalescent COVID-19.

The CDR3 spells CAFRDRGLNTEAFF. The CDR3 coding sequence is TGTGCCTTCCGGGACAGGGGGTTGAACACTGAAGCTTTCTTT. This sequence joins TRBV11-2 and TRBJ1-1, with TRBD1 identical over 11 bases. V lost 11 bases to trimming and J lost 0 bases; unmatched junction nucleotides: 5. Germline V gene lookup returns CDR1 SGHAT and CDR2 FQNNGV. The CDR3 has 14 residues.

This clone has only a few counts. The chain joins TRBV20-1 to TRBJ1-2; weak D call: TRBD1 (6 bases). CDR1 is DFQATT and CDR2 is SNEGSKA in the germline V gene (reference sequence). The CDR3 is 11 amino acids. The CDR3 DNA sequence: TGCAGGTTGGGGGCGCAGCAGGGCTACACCTTC. It encodes CRLGAQQGYTF.

The chain carries TRBV18 and TRBJ1-2; TRBD1 matches 9 bases. The trim removed 5 bases at V and 4 bases at J, leaving 8 bases unmatched. The CDR3 totals 15 residues. The germline CDR1 and CDR2 sequences are KGHSH and LQKENI. The DNA of the CDR3 is TGTGCCAGCTCAGGAAGCAACAGGGGGCCCTATGGCTACACCTTC. This translates into CASSGSNRGPYGYTF.